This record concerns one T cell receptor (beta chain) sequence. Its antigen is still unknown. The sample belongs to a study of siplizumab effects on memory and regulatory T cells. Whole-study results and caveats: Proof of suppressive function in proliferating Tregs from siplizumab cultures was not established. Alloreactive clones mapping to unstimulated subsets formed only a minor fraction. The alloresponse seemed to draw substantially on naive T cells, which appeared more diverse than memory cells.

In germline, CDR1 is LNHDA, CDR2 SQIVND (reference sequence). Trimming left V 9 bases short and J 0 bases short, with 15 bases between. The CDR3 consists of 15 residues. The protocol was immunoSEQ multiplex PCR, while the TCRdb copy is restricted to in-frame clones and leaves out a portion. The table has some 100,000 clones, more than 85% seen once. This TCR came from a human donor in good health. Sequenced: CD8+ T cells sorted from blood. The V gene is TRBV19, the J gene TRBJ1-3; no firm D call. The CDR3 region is CASSRAGISGNTIYF. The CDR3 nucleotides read TGTGCCAGCTCAAGGGCGGGTATCTCTGGAAACACCATATATTTT.